These 19 T cell receptor beta chains share one sample of origin, sequenced in a study of cytomegalovirus exposure and HLA in healthy donors. Primers for the PCR totalled 60 Vbeta and 13 Jbeta. Measured with immunoSEQ multiplex PCR; TCRdb has only the in-frame clones, and not every one. The sample has some 120,000 clones, 75% to 85% seen once. Sequencing used PBMCs. The source of these receptors is a woman aged 18-29 years in good health and CMV-seropositive.

The chain carries TRBV4-1 and TRBJ2-5, with a possible D match to TRBD1 (6 bases). The germline CDR1 and CDR2 sequences are MGHRA and YSYEKL. This CDR3 has 16 amino acids. The V end was cut by 4 bases, the J end by 5 bases, with 20 bases between. This CDR3 is CASSPIEQGREETQYF. CDR3 nucleotide sequence: TGCGCCAGCAGCCCGATCGAGCAGGGGAGAGAGGAGACCCAGTACTTC.

This clone showed up just a few times. V and J are TRBV29-1 and TRBJ2-7, with D possibly matching TRBD2 (5 bases). V was trimmed by 8 bases and J by 2 bases, leaving 19 bases between them. CDR1 is SQVTM and CDR2 is ANQGSEA in the germline V gene. The CDR3 spans 14 residues. CDR3 sequence: CSHLNEGPTYEQYF. In nucleotides, the CDR3 is TGCAGCCACCTGAACGAGGGCCCCACCTACGAGCAGTACTTC.

The rearrangement joins TRBV5-6 to TRBJ2-7, with D maybe TRBD2 (6 bases). The germline V gene encodes CDR1 SGHDT and CDR2 YYEEEE. This CDR3 is 14 amino acids long. The V end lost 4 bases, the J end lost 2 bases, and 13 bases lay between the germline ends. In DNA form, the CDR3 reads TGTGCCAGCAGCCCGCGGGACGGACCCTACGAGCAGTACTTC. Protein: CASSPRDGPYEQYF.

Concerning this clone: The junction departs from the called germline gene at one end, perhaps through a read error. The same CDR3 arises from other DNA sequences in this sample as well. V is TRBV6-5 and J is TRBJ1-2; D is perhaps TRBD1 (6 bases). The CDR3 sequence is 10 residues long. Looked up from germline, CDR1 is MNHEY and CDR2 is SVGAGI. CDR3 bases: TGTGCTAGCAAGGGGGATGGCTACACCTTC. It translates to CASKGDGYTF.

This clone was counted a single time. This sequence joins TRBV30 and TRBJ2-7, with 8 bases lining up with TRBD1. The CDR3 is 17 amino acids. The V gene's germline CDR1 is GTSNPN and CDR2 SVGIG (reference sequence). Trimming took 3 bases from V and 2 from J; bases not matched to a gene: 15. DNA for the CDR3: TGTGCCTGGAGCGGGTTTGGCAGGGGGCCCCCCCCCTACGAGCAGTACTTC. Amino acids: CAWSGFGRGPPPYEQYF. Based on the CDR3 plus reference TRBV30 and TRBJ2-7, the full variable domain is SQTIHQWPATLVQPVGSPLSLECTVEGTSNPNLYWYRQAAGRGLQLLFYSVGIGQISSEVPQNLSASRPQDRQFILSSKKLLLSDSGFYLCAWSGFGRGPPPYEQYFGPGTRLTVT.

V and J are TRBV2 and TRBJ2-2; 8 bases agree with TRBD1. Germline V gene sequence: CDR1 SNHLY, CDR2 FYNNEI. There are 15 residues in the CDR3. Trimming cost V 3 bases and J 4 bases; bases outside gene matches: 4. The DNA for the CDR3 is TGTGCCAGCAGTGATTGGACAGGGACCACCGGGGAGCTGTTTTTT. Its translation is CASSDWTGTTGELFF.

To note about this clone: The sample holds other DNA sequences that translate to the same CDR3. This sequence joins TRBV10-3 and TRBJ1-2; TRBD1 is a possible D gene (6 bases). CDR1 ENHRY and CDR2 SYGVKD come from the germline V gene. The V end lost 1 base, the J end lost 2 bases, and 11 bases lay between the germline ends. The CDR3 spans 15 residues. CDR3 DNA sequence: TGTGCCATCAGTGAGTTCGGGGGGCAGAACTATGGCTACACCTTC. Its protein product is CAISEFGGQNYGYTF.

DNA for the CDR3: TGCAGCGTTCCGGTAGATACGCAGTATTTT. This codes for CSVPVDTQYF. This sequence joins TRBV29-1 and TRBJ2-3; D is ambiguous. The CDR3 runs to 10 residues. The germline gives CDR1 SQVTM, CDR2 ANQGSEA. V was shortened by 5 bases and J by 5 bases, with 5 bases between the two germline ends.

The chain uses TRBV6-5 and TRBJ2-2; 7 bases are shared with TRBD1. Per the germline V gene, CDR1 is MNHEY and CDR2 is SVGAGI. V was clipped by 0 bases and J by 3 bases; unmatched bases: 4. This CDR3 comprises 16 residues. CDR3 protein: CASSYSAGTDTGELFF. CDR3 bases: TGTGCCAGCAGTTACTCGGCCGGGACAGACACCGGGGAGCTGTTTTTT.

This clone was counted only a few times. The chain couples TRBV4-1 to TRBJ2-1; 9 bases line up with TRBD1. J was trimmed by 3 bases and V by 3 bases; bases with no gene match: 3. CDR3 length: 15 amino acids. CDR1 and CDR2 (germline): MGHRA, YSYEKL. The CDR3 protein is CASSQGQGIYNEQFF. The CDR3 nucleotides are TGCGCCAGCAGCCAGGGACAGGGAATCTACAATGAGCAGTTCTTC.

V usage is TRBV10-2 and J usage is TRBJ2-2, with a possible D match to TRBD2 (5 bases). Germline loops: CDR1 WSHSY, CDR2 SAAADI. The CDR3 length is 14 residues. Trimming left V 6 bases short and J 0 bases short, with 8 bases between. The CDR3 here is CASRGLSNTGELFF. CDR3 bases: TGCGCCAGCAGAGGACTCTCGAACACCGGGGAGCTGTTTTTT.

This chain links TRBV15 with TRBJ1-5, with 9 bases matching TRBD1. V dropped 8 bases and J dropped 4; count of bases not matched to a gene: 9. Germline loops: CDR1 LNHNV, CDR2 YYDKDF (reference sequence). This CDR3 comprises 15 residues. CDR3 region: CATGRDRVGNQPQHF. In DNA form, the CDR3 reads TGTGCCACCGGCCGGGACAGGGTGGGGAATCAGCCCCAGCATTTT.

The chain carries TRBV7-6 and TRBJ2-3, with 14 bases lining up with TRBD2. The trim removed 5 bases at V and 4 bases at J, leaving 5 bases unmatched. The CDR3 has 16 residues. Per the germline V gene, CDR1 is SGHVS and CDR2 is FNYEAQ. DNA for the CDR3: TGTGCCAGCAGCCGACCGGGACTAGCGGGGGCAGATACGCAGTATTTT. Translation gives CASSRPGLAGADTQYF.

This clone was recorded once. V and J are TRBV6-5 and TRBJ2-3; 10 positions match TRBD1. The CDR3 has 14 amino acids. Trimming cost V 8 bases and J 3 bases; bases outside gene matches: 5. Germline CDR1 and CDR2: MNHEY and SVGAGI. The CDR3 DNA sequence: TGTGCCAGCGCCCGGGACAGGGGAACAGATACGCAGTATTTT. Protein: CASARDRGTDTQYF.

This clone was counted between two and nine times. The CDR3 is CASSLAGRFPYNEQFF. The CDR3 DNA reads as TGCGCCAGCAGCTTGGCAGGGAGGTTCCCCTACAATGAGCAGTTCTTC. The V gene is TRBV5-1, the J gene TRBJ2-1; a possible D gene is TRBD2 (6 bases). The V end was cut by 0 bases, the J end by 2 bases, with 12 bases between. Germline values: CDR1 SGHRS, CDR2 YFSETQ. This CDR3 region has 16 residues.

This chain uses TRBV7-8 with TRBJ1-1; a possible D gene is TRBD1 (5 bases). Trimming left V 3 bases short and J 5 bases short, with 16 bases between. Germline CDR1 SGHVS, CDR2 FQNEAQ. The CDR3 runs to 15 residues. The CDR3 nucleotides read TGTGCCAGCAGCTTTGGGGTGGGGCAAAGGACTGAAGCTTTCTTT. Translated, it gives CASSFGVGQRTEAFF. The whole variable domain, filled in from reference TRBV7-8 and TRBJ1-1, reads GAGVSQSPRYKVAKRGQDVALRCDPISGHVSLFWYQQALGQGPEFLTYFQNEAQLDKSGLPSDRFFAERPEGSVSTLKIQRTQQEDSAVYLCASSFGVGQRTEAFFGQGTRLTVV.

The chain recombines TRBV25-1 with TRBJ2-3; tentatively, D is TRBD1 (6 bases). This CDR3 region has 15 residues. Trimming took 1 base from V and 0 from J, leaving 8 bases between them. The germline V gene encodes CDR1 MGHDK and CDR2 SYGVNS. The CDR3 DNA is TGTGCCAGCAGTGAATCAGGGGAGAGCACAGATACGCAGTATTTT. This codes for CASSESGESTDTQYF.

This chain uses TRBV5-4 with TRBJ1-2; no reliable D call. Germline lookup yields CDR1 SGHNT and CDR2 YYREEE (reference sequence). The CDR3 covers 15 residues. V shed 0 bases and J shed 4 bases, with 13 bases lying between them. In DNA form, the CDR3 reads TGTGCCAGCAGCTTGGAACCGACGGAGGTCTATGGCTACACCTTC. Translated, it gives CASSLEPTEVYGYTF.

J is TRBJ2-3 and V is TRBV4-2; TRBD2 aligns across 11 bases. The CDR3 has 14 residues. Looked up from germline, CDR1 is LGHNA and CDR2 is YNFKEQ. J gave up 11 bases and V 4 bases, and 8 bases lay outside the gene matches. In nucleotides, the CDR3 is TGTGCCAGCAGCCCAAGAGCTAGCGGGGGGCGGCAGTATTTT. This gives the protein CASSPRASGGRQYF.